The present entry profiles one T cell receptor (beta chain) with its context. These data originate in a study of T cell changes during pregnancy in multiple sclerosis. TCRdb's copy holds only in-frame clones and misses some; the assay was immunoSEQ multiplex PCR. The sample gives tens of thousands of clones, around nine tenths of which show up once; 0.35% to 0.5% is in the top ten. Germline values: CDR1 MGHRA, CDR2 YSYEKL. Trimming stripped 0 bases from V and 4 bases from J, with 9 bases between. CDR3 length: 14 amino acids. The chain carries TRBV4-1 and TRBJ1-1; maybe TRBD1 (5 bases). The TCR originated in a female donor with multiple sclerosis, enrolled in a pregnancy study. Here the sequenced sample was CD4+ T cells from peripheral blood mononuclear cells, taken in the second trimester of pregnancy. In DNA form, the CDR3 reads TGCGCCAGCAGCCAAGAAGGCCAGGGCACTGAAGCTTTCTTT. This encodes CASSQEGQGTEAFF.